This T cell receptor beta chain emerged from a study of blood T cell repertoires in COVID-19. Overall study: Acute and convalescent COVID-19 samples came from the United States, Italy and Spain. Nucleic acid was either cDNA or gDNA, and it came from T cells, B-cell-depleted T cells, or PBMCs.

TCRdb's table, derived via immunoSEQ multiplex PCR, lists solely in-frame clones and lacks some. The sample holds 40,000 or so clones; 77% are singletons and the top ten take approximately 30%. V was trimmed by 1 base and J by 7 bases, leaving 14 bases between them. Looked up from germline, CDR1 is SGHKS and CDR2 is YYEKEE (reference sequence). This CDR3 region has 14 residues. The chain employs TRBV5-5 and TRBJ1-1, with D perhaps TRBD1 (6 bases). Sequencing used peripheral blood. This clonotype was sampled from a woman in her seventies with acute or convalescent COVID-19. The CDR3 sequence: CASSLPPPGVEAFF. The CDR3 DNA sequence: TGTGCCAGCAGCTTGCCACCCCCAGGGGTTGAAGCTTTCTTT. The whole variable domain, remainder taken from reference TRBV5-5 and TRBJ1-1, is DAGVTQSPTHLIKTRGQQVTLRCSPISGHKSVSWYQQVLGQGPQFIFQYYEKEERGRGNFPDRFSARQFPNYSSELNVNALLLGDSALYLCASSLPPPGVEAFFGQGTRLTVV.